These 25 T cell receptor beta chains were all obtained from the same sample, sequenced in a study of blood T cell repertoires in COVID-19. Generated by immunoSEQ multiplex PCR, the TCRdb table keeps only in-frame clones and is missing some. The sample includes almost 200,000 clones, roughly 90% seen only once; the top ten take 0.7% to 0.8%. What was sequenced was peripheral blood. These receptors were collected from a woman in her 70s with acute or convalescent COVID-19.

Of note for this clone: The sample carries other DNA sequences with the same CDR3. V gene TRBV6-5 combines with J gene TRBJ1-2; 9 nucleotides agree with TRBD1. The trim removed 2 bases at V and 5 bases at J, leaving 3 bases unmatched. Germline values: CDR1 MNHEY, CDR2 SVGAGI. CDR3 length: 14 amino acids. The CDR3 bases are TGTGCCAGCAGTTACCGTGGACAGGGGTATGGCTACACCTTC. The encoded protein is CASSYRGQGYGYTF.

In its sample, this clone was seen once. The rearrangement joins TRBV5-1 to TRBJ1-6; 8 nucleotides agree with TRBD1. Trimming took 0 bases from V and 10 from J; bases not matched to a gene: 9. The length of the CDR3 is 16 residues. Germline CDR1 reads SGHRS; CDR2 reads YFSETQ. This chain's CDR3 is CASSLALGQGGSPLHF. As DNA, the CDR3 is TGCGCCAGCAGCTTGGCCCTAGGACAGGGTGGCTCACCCCTCCACTTT.

This clone occurred once. The CDR3 loop is CAISDGLLTGELFF. CDR3 in DNA: TGTGCCATCAGTGACGGACTACTGACCGGGGAGCTGTTTTTT. The chain combines TRBV10-3 with TRBJ2-2, with a tentative D call TRBD2 (6 bases). V was cut by 3 bases and J by 5 bases, with 10 bases left in between. This CDR3 is 14 amino acids long. Germline CDR1 and CDR2: ENHRY and SYGVKD.

The chain recombines TRBV6-2 or TRBV6-3 with TRBJ1-1; D possibly corresponds to TRBD1 (5 bases). CDR3 length: 15 residues. The germline CDR1 and CDR2 sequences are MNHEY and SVGEGT. Trimming took 4 bases from V and 4 from J, leaving 16 bases between them. The CDR3 DNA follows: TGTGCCAGCAGTTGGGGTCTCCAGGGAAGCACTGAAGCTTTCTTT. Translation: CASSWGLQGSTEAFF.

This clone turned up a few times. Other DNA sequences in the same sample also yield this CDR3. The J gene is TRBJ2-5, the V gene TRBV12-3 or TRBV12-4; D not resolved. Trimming stripped 3 bases from V and 5 bases from J, with 4 bases between. CDR3 length: 11 amino acids. This CDR3 is CASSFGETQYF. The CDR3 DNA sequence: TGTGCCAGCAGTTTCGGTGAGACCCAGTACTTC.

This rearrangement joins TRBV18 to TRBJ1-5, with 7 nucleotides matching TRBD1. The CDR3 is 15 residues long. Losses at the gene ends were 3 bases for V and 5 bases for J; bases not matched to a gene: 7. Germline CDR1 KGHSH, CDR2 LQKENI. DNA of the CDR3: TGTGCCAGCTCACCCGCCCAGGGGGAGGATCAGCCCCAGCATTTT. It encodes CASSPAQGEDQPQHF.

V usage is TRBV5-1 and J usage is TRBJ1-1; the D gene is possibly TRBD1 (6 bases). The V and J ends lost 0 bases and 2 bases respectively, with 8 bases between them. This CDR3 is 14 amino acids long. Germline V gene data show CDR1 as SGHRS and CDR2 as YFSETQ. The CDR3 is CASSLEGVNTEAFF. CDR3 sequence (DNA): TGCGCCAGCAGCTTGGAGGGGGTTAACACTGAAGCTTTCTTT.

The chain is built from TRBV29-1 and TRBJ2-7; D is unclear. Trimming took off 6 bases at V and 6 bases at J, with 12 bases between the two ends. The germline CDR1 and CDR2 sequences are SQVTM and ANQGSEA. The CDR3 runs 11 residues. The CDR3: CSVRAPGEQYF. CDR3 nucleotide sequence: TGCAGCGTCCGAGCTCCGGGCGAGCAGTACTTC.

The V call is TRBV2, the J call TRBJ2-2; 7 bases line up with TRBD1. Germline-derived CDR1 and CDR2 are SNHLY and FYNNEI. V was pared by 6 bases and J by 0 bases, with 4 bases of the junction left unmatched. The CDR3 is 15 amino acids. CDR3 in amino acids: CASRATGSNTGELFF. The CDR3 DNA reads TGTGCCAGCAGGGCGACAGGGTCGAACACCGGGGAGCTGTTTTTT.

Comment on this clone: Other DNA sequences from this sample encode an identical CDR3 as well. The chain is built from TRBV7-9 and TRBJ1-1; D possibly corresponds to TRBD1 (5 bases). Germline V gene data show CDR1 as SEHNR and CDR2 as FQNEAQ (reference sequence). This CDR3 is built from 12 residues. Deletions cut 3 bases from V and 5 bases from J, with 7 bases between. The CDR3 here is CASSFQGTEAFF. In nucleotides, the CDR3 is TGTGCCAGCAGCTTCCAGGGAACTGAAGCTTTCTTT.

V usage is TRBV2 and J usage is TRBJ2-1, with 10 bases matching TRBD2. CDR1 and CDR2 from the germline V gene are SNHLY and FYNNEI. V was clipped by 7 bases and J by 2 bases; unmatched bases: 5. The CDR3 sequence is 15 residues long. CDR3 residues: CASTNSGGPYNEQFF. As DNA, the CDR3 is TGTGCCAGCACTAATAGCGGGGGGCCCTACAATGAGCAGTTCTTC.

The rearrangement uses TRBV6-5 and TRBJ1-5; tentative D call: TRBD1 (5 bases). V was pared by 7 bases and J by 4 bases, with 14 bases between. This CDR3 spans 14 amino acids. The V gene's germline CDR1 is MNHEY and CDR2 SVGAGI. CDR3 sequence reads: CASIEGGANQPQHF. The DNA of the CDR3 is TGTGCCAGCATAGAAGGTGGGGCAAATCAGCCCCAGCATTTT.

The chain employs TRBV7-8 and TRBJ1-5; D is undetermined. Trimming removed 0 bases from V and 1 base from J, with 10 bases in between. There are 16 residues in the CDR3. Germline loops: CDR1 SGHVS, CDR2 FQNEAQ. CDR3 sequence reads: CASSLAFGVSNQPQHF. In nucleotides, the CDR3 is TGTGCCAGCAGCTTAGCATTCGGGGTAAGCAATCAGCCCCAGCATTTT.

The chain employs TRBV7-2 and TRBJ2-3; D call uncertain. Trimming shortened V by 5 bases and J by 0 bases, and 9 bases separated the two germline ends. CDR3 length equals 14 residues. Germline V gene sequence: CDR1 SGHTA, CDR2 FQGNSA. The CDR3 bases are TGTGCCAGCAGCCCAGGCTCTAGCACAGATACGCAGTATTTT. Translating gives CASSPGSSTDTQYF.

The chain has TRBV15 and TRBJ2-5; D might be TRBD1 (7 bases). In germline, CDR1 is LNHNV, CDR2 YYDKDF (reference sequence). The CDR3 extends over 19 amino acids. V shed 5 bases and J shed 4 bases, with 29 bases lying between them. CDR3 amino acids: CATSRWGGQEYTRGETQYF. In DNA form, the CDR3 reads TGTGCCACCAGCCGATGGGGAGGACAGGAGTACACTAGGGGAGAGACCCAGTACTTC.

The chain joins TRBV10-3 to TRBJ1-1; D is ambiguous. Trimming shortened V by 6 bases and J by 0 bases, and 8 bases separated the two germline ends. The CDR3 has 13 amino acids. Germline values: CDR1 ENHRY, CDR2 SYGVKD. This chain's CDR3 is CAIRTGMNTEAFF. In DNA, the CDR3 is TGTGCCATCAGAACGGGGATGAACACTGAAGCTTTCTTT.

The chain's CDR3 is CASSPAFTEKLFF. CDR3 nucleotides: TGTGCCAGCAGTCCCGCCTTTACAGAAAAACTGTTTTTT. This chain links TRBV28 with TRBJ1-4; D unresolved. The ends were cut back, 5 bases at V and 8 bases at J, with 12 bases in the middle. Germline V CDR1 and CDR2: MDHEN, SYDVKM. The CDR3 length is 13 residues. Drawing the rest from reference TRBV28 and TRBJ1-4, the complete variable domain is DVKVTQSSRYLVKRTGEKVFLECVQDMDHENMFWYRQDPGLGLRLIYFSYDVKMKEKGDIPEGYSVSREKKERFSLILESASTNQTSMYLCASSPAFTEKLFFGSGTQLSVL.

The V gene is TRBV6-2 or TRBV6-3, the J gene TRBJ1-5; TRBD1 aligns across 7 bases. The junction had 5 bases not matched to a gene; V was cut back by 0 bases and J by 6 bases. Germline V CDR1 and CDR2: MNHEY, SVGEGT. The length of the CDR3 is 15 residues. This CDR3 reads CASSYSGGIGQPQHF. The DNA of the CDR3 is TGTGCCAGCAGTTACTCAGGGGGCATAGGTCAGCCCCAGCATTTT.

V is TRBV3-1 (or the pseudogene TRBV3-2) and J is TRBJ1-6; D possibly corresponds to TRBD1 (5 bases). This CDR3 region has 15 residues. In germline, CDR1 is LGHDT, CDR2 YNNKEL (reference sequence). V lost 4 bases and J 6 bases, leaving 13 bases between the germline ends. The CDR3 DNA is TGTGCCAGCAGCCGGACACAGAAACTTAATTCACCCCTCCACTTT. Its translation is CASSRTQKLNSPLHF.

The genes are TRBV3-1 (or the pseudogene TRBV3-2) and TRBJ2-3, with a possible D match to TRBD1 (5 bases). The V gene's germline CDR1 is LGHDT and CDR2 YNNKEL (reference sequence). Trimming left V 3 bases short and J 3 bases short, with 19 bases between. CDR3 length: 17 residues. For the CDR3, the DNA is TGTGCCAGCAGCCAGGACCCCTCAATTCAGGGAACAGATACGCAGTATTTT. Its translation is CASSQDPSIQGTDTQYF.

V gene TRBV10-1 combines with J gene TRBJ2-2; possibly TRBD1 for D (5 bases). The CDR3 is 14 residues long. Trimming took 6 bases from V and 5 from J, leaving 13 bases between them. Germline values: CDR1 WNHNN, CDR2 SYGVQD (reference sequence). The CDR3 bases are TGCGCCAGCAGGGATCAACCAGGGACCGGGGAGCTGTTTTTT. Translation: CASRDQPGTGELFF.

The chain employs TRBV5-1 and TRBJ2-1; no reliable D call. V was trimmed by 0 bases and J by 6 bases, leaving 4 bases between them. This CDR3 has 12 amino acids. Germline values: CDR1 SGHRS, CDR2 YFSETQ. The CDR3 nucleotides are TGCGCCAGCAGCTTGGGGCTCAATGAGCAGTTCTTC. Translation: CASSLGLNEQFF.

The chain couples TRBV5-1 to TRBJ1-3; 9 bases fit TRBD1. The CDR3 covers 15 residues. V gave up 4 bases and J gave up 2 bases; unmatched junction bases: 4. CDR1 is SGHRS, CDR2 YFSETQ, per germline. For the CDR3, the DNA is TGCGCCAGCAGCCTTGGGACAGGGACTGGAAACACCATATATTTT. Protein product: CASSLGTGTGNTIYF.

The chain combines TRBV2 with TRBJ1-5; 9 nucleotides agree with TRBD1. The J segment lost 7 bases and the V segment lost 5 bases, leaving 6 bases of the junction unmatched. This CDR3 contains 14 residues. Germline lookup yields CDR1 SNHLY and CDR2 FYNNEI. The CDR3 loop is CASSYDRGRQPQHF. The CDR3, as DNA: TGTGCCAGCAGTTATGACAGGGGGAGACAGCCCCAGCATTTT.

The chain joins TRBV10-3 to TRBJ2-1, with 8 bases matching TRBD2. Germline V CDR1 and CDR2: ENHRY, SYGVKD. This CDR3 comprises 15 residues. The V gene end was trimmed by 2 bases and the J gene end by 8 bases; junction bases not matched to a gene: 8. CDR3 coding DNA: TGTGCCATCAGTGAGGGACTAGCATCGGTTTATGAGCAGTTCTTC. It specifies CAISEGLASVYEQFF.